These 13 T cell receptor beta chains share one sample of origin, sequenced in a study of cytomegalovirus exposure and HLA in healthy donors. PCR employed 60 Vbeta and 13 Jbeta primers. The data were produced by immunoSEQ multiplex PCR, yet TCRdb's version contains in-frame clones alone and is incomplete. The sample includes some 98,000 clones, about 76% of them seen just once. What was sequenced was PBMCs. These receptors were obtained from a human donor in good health.

This clone has just a few counts. The V call is TRBV9, the J call TRBJ2-1; 13 positions agree with TRBD2. Losses at the gene ends were 1 base for V and 9 bases for J; bases not matched to a gene: 4. Germline CDR1 and CDR2: SGDLS and YYNGEE. CDR3 length equals 15 residues. CDR3 bases: TGTGCCAGCAGCGTAAGGACTAGCGGGAGCGGTGAGCAGTTCTTC. It translates to CASSVRTSGSGEQFF.

The chain uses TRBV5-1 and TRBJ2-1; TRBD2 matches at 7 bases. CDR3 length: 17 amino acids. V shed 4 bases and J 0 bases; nucleotides not matched to a gene: 10. Germline V CDR1 and CDR2: SGHRS, YFSETQ. The CDR3 region has the DNA TGCGCCAGCAGCCCGGGGGGAACGGGGAGCTCCTACAATGAGCAGTTCTTC. It codes for CASSPGGTGSSYNEQFF.

As to this clone: The same CDR3 can be traced to other DNA sequences in this sample. The chain carries TRBV29-1 and TRBJ2-1, with 14 bases identical to TRBD2. The CDR3 has 12 amino acids. Per the germline V gene, CDR1 is SQVTM and CDR2 is ANQGSEA. As DNA, the CDR3 is TGCAGTGGGACTAGCGGGAGAGGTGAGCAGTTCTTC. Amino acid sequence: CSGTSGRGEQFF.

This chain joins TRBV16 and TRBJ1-5, with no clear D. V lost 6 bases to trimming and J lost 3 bases, with 9 bases between them. CDR3 length: 13 amino acids. CDR1 is KGHSY and CDR2 is FQNENV in the germline V gene. The CDR3 spells CASSSQFNQPQHF. The DNA of the CDR3 is TGTGCCAGCAGTTCGCAGTTCAATCAGCCCCAGCATTTT. The entire variable domain, with the rest obtained from reference TRBV16 and TRBJ1-5, is as follows: GEEVAQTPKHLVRGEGQKAKLYCAPIKGHSYVFWYQQVLKNEFKFLISFQNENVFDETGMPKERFSAKCLPNSPCSLEIQATKLEDSAVYFCASSSQFNQPQHFGDGTRLSIL.

This chain links TRBV5-1 with TRBJ2-3, with D perhaps TRBD2 (6 bases). In germline, CDR1 is SGHRS, CDR2 YFSETQ. This CDR3 is 18 amino acids long. V lost 4 bases and J lost 2, with 23 bases in between. The CDR3 spells CASSPRGGASEPTDTQYF. CDR3 DNA: TGCGCCAGCAGCCCCCGTGGTGGGGCTAGCGAGCCCACAGATACGCAGTATTTT.

V gene TRBV9 combines with J gene TRBJ2-1; 7 bases align to TRBD2. The CDR3 is 15 amino acids. Germline-derived CDR1 and CDR2 are SGDLS and YYNGEE. V shed 0 bases and J 6 bases; nucleotides not matched to a gene: 6. Written as DNA, the CDR3 is TGTGCCAGCAGCGTAGAGTGGGGGGGTGGCAATGAGCAGTTCTTC. Protein sequence: CASSVEWGGGNEQFF.

This clone was seen once. The rearrangement joins TRBV5-4 to TRBJ2-7; 13 bases are shared with TRBD2. The germline CDR1 and CDR2 sequences are SGHNT and YYREEE (reference sequence). The CDR3 has 18 amino acids. Germline trimming cut 0 bases from V and 0 bases from J; bases unmatched to any gene: 6. DNA for the CDR3: TGTGCCAGCAGCTTGGGACTAGCGGGAGGTCCCCACTCCTACGAGCAGTACTTC. This codes for CASSLGLAGGPHSYEQYF.

The CDR3 region has the DNA TGTGCCAGCAGCGGACCGGGACAGGGCTACGAGCAGTACTTC. Translation: CASSGPGQGYEQYF. This chain connects TRBV7-8 to TRBJ2-7, with 9 bases fitting TRBD1. Germline V CDR1 and CDR2: SGHVS, FQNEAQ. The CDR3 runs 14 residues. Losses at the gene ends were 5 bases for V and 3 bases for J; bases not matched to a gene: 5.

This clone has ten or more counts. The chain employs TRBV6-1 and TRBJ2-7; 11 bases line up with TRBD2. CDR1 is MNHNS and CDR2 is SASEGT in the germline V gene. J lost 1 base, V lost 7 bases, and 3 bases had no gene match. The CDR3 spans 14 residues. The DNA for the CDR3 is TGTGCCAGCACAGTAGCGGGAGGGTCCTACGAGCAGTACTTC. This encodes CASTVAGGSYEQYF.

The V gene is TRBV2, the J gene TRBJ1-2, with 10 bases matching TRBD1. The germline V gene encodes CDR1 SNHLY and CDR2 FYNNEI. This CDR3 region has 16 residues. The J segment lost 8 bases and the V segment lost 3 bases, leaving 12 bases of the junction unmatched. The CDR3 reads CASSDSKRQGARGYTF. CDR3 coding DNA: TGTGCCAGCAGTGATAGTAAGCGACAGGGGGCGCGAGGCTACACCTTC.

J is TRBJ1-1 and V is TRBV6-1, with D perhaps TRBD1 (5 bases). V shed 7 bases and J shed 0 bases, with 15 bases lying between them. CDR1 and CDR2 (germline): MNHNS, SASEGT. CDR3 length equals 15 residues. This CDR3 reads CASTQARGVNTEAFF. The CDR3 nucleotides are TGTGCCAGCACTCAGGCGCGGGGCGTGAACACTGAAGCTTTCTTT.

The chain uses TRBV5-1 and TRBJ2-5; 9 nucleotides agree with TRBD2. The CDR3 consists of 16 residues. Per the germline V gene, CDR1 is SGHRS and CDR2 is YFSETQ. V dropped 0 bases and J dropped 2; count of bases not matched to a gene: 5. CDR3 in amino acids: CASSLAGGGAQETQYF. CDR3 DNA: TGCGCCAGCAGCTTGGCCGGCGGGGGGGCTCAAGAGACCCAGTACTTC.

The CDR3 bases are TGTGCCAGCAGCGTGAGGGGAGGGCAGCCCCAGCATTTT. Translated, it gives CASSVRGGQPQHF. J is TRBJ1-5 and V is TRBV14, with D perhaps matching TRBD1 (5 bases). Trimming cost V 5 bases and J 7 bases, with 12 bases left between them. Germline CDR1 SGHDN, CDR2 FVKESK. The CDR3 consists of 13 residues.